The TCR beta chain described here comes from a study of shared clonotypes between healthy human individuals. The length of the CDR3 is 11 residues. Germline CDR1 SGHTA, CDR2 FQGNSA. Trimming cost V 6 bases and J 9 bases, with 9 bases left between them. Study conclusions and caveats: Incompleteness in sorted-subset sequencing, despite large depth, was shown by rarefaction.

Sequencing used immunoSEQ multiplex PCR; TCRdb keeps in-frame clones, though not all of them. The data hold about 2.4 million clones, with approximately 94% observed a single time. In regard to this clone: Antigen unknown.

This TCR derives from a man between 18 and 35 years old in good health. The sample consisted of naive CD4+ T cells sorted from blood. The subset: CD45RA+ positively selected. This chain uses TRBV7-2 with TRBJ1-5, with D maybe TRBD1 (5 bases). The CDR3 DNA follows: TGTGCCAGCAGGGGGGAGGGGCCCCAGCATTTT. Translated: CASRGEGPQHF.